The 7 T cell receptor beta chains in this list originate from one sample, sequenced in a study of control samples from healthy donors and cancer patients (dated by TCRdb to 2018 to 2020). Library method: the immunoSEQ multiplex PCR assay. Not all clones reach the TCRdb copy of this immuneACCESS table, which keeps in-frame sequences only. Checked studies attribute under half of the gap to unresolved V genes and leave the rest unexplained. In this sample the table shows roughly 120,000 clones, roughly 91% of which occur a single time. The leading ten clones occupy 1.7% of the sample. Sequenced sample: PBMCs. The origin of the receptors is a man aged 45-65 years with head and neck cancer.

V usage is TRBV7-8 and J usage is TRBJ1-2; TRBD1 matches at 8 bases. V was clipped by 5 bases and J by 7 bases; unmatched bases: 9. The CDR3 length is 14 residues. CDR1 SGHVS and CDR2 FQNEAQ come from the germline V gene. CDR3 region: CASSVWTGSAGYTF. Written as DNA, the CDR3 is TGTGCCAGCAGCGTATGGACAGGGTCAGCTGGCTACACCTTC.

V usage is TRBV5-1 and J usage is TRBJ1-5, with D perhaps matching TRBD1 (6 bases). Germline CDR1 reads SGHRS; CDR2 reads YFSETQ. CDR3 length: 14 residues. The germline V and J ends were trimmed by 0 bases and 10 bases, with 14 bases remaining between them. The CDR3 here is CASSLGDTASPQHF. The CDR3 nucleotides read TGCGCCAGCAGCTTGGGGGACACGGCGTCCCCCCAGCATTTT.

The chain joins TRBV12-3 or TRBV12-4 to TRBJ1-1, with 9 bases lining up with TRBD1. The CDR3 spans 12 residues. After removal of 5 bases from V and 6 bases from J, the junction contained 1 base not matched to a gene. CDR3 nucleotide sequence: TGTGCCAGCAGTCGACAGGGGGCTGAAGCTTTCTTT. This translates into CASSRQGAEAFF.

As concerns this clone: Other DNA variants within this sample encode the same CDR3. This chain uses TRBV18 with TRBJ2-3, with 10 positions matching TRBD2. The CDR3 has 14 amino acids. J was trimmed by 4 bases and V by 3 bases; bases with no gene match: 1. From germline, CDR1 is KGHSH and CDR2 LQKENI. The CDR3 region has the DNA TGTGCCAGCTCACCCGGACTAGCGGCAGATACGCAGTATTTT. Encoded protein: CASSPGLAADTQYF.

The gene calls are TRBV29-1 and TRBJ1-2; 11 bases are shared with TRBD1. The trim removed 6 bases at V and 4 bases at J, leaving 10 bases unmatched. This CDR3 comprises 15 residues. Germline loops: CDR1 SQVTM, CDR2 ANQGSEA. DNA of the CDR3: TGCAGCGTCGGAGGACAGGGGGCTCAATTCTATGGCTACACCTTC. Translating it yields CSVGGQGAQFYGYTF.

The chain links TRBV6-5 to TRBJ2-5; 7 bases map to TRBD2. The length of the CDR3 is 14 residues. Unmatched junction bases numbered 8, after V lost 6 bases and J lost 4 bases. The germline V gene encodes CDR1 MNHEY and CDR2 SVGAGI. CDR3 amino acids: CASRLGGGRETQYF. The CDR3 DNA sequence: TGTGCCAGCAGACTGGGGGGGGGTAGAGAGACCCAGTACTTC.

V usage is TRBV5-4 and J usage is TRBJ2-2; a weak D match, TRBD1 (6 bases). V lost 0 bases, J lost 5 bases, and 14 bases lay in between. The CDR3 spans 16 residues. The germline gives CDR1 SGHNT, CDR2 YYREEE (reference sequence). The CDR3 coding sequence is TGTGCCAGCAGCTTGGACTTTACAGGGACGACCGGGGAGCTGTTTTTT. Its protein product is CASSLDFTGTTGELFF.